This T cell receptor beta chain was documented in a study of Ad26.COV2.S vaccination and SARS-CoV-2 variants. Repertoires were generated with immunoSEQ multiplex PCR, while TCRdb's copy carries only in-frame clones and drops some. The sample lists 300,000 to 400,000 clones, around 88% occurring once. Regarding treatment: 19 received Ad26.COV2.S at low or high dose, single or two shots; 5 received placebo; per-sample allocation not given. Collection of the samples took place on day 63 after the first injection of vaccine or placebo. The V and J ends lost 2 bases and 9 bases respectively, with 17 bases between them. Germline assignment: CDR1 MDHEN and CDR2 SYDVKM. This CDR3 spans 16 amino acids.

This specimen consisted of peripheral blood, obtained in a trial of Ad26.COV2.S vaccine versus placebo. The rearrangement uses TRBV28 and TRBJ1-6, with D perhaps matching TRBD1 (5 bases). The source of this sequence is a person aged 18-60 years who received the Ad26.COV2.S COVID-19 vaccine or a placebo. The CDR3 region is CASSLEGGTRFSPLHF. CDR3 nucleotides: TGTGCCAGCAGTTTAGAAGGAGGGACCCGTTTTTCACCCCTCCACTTT.